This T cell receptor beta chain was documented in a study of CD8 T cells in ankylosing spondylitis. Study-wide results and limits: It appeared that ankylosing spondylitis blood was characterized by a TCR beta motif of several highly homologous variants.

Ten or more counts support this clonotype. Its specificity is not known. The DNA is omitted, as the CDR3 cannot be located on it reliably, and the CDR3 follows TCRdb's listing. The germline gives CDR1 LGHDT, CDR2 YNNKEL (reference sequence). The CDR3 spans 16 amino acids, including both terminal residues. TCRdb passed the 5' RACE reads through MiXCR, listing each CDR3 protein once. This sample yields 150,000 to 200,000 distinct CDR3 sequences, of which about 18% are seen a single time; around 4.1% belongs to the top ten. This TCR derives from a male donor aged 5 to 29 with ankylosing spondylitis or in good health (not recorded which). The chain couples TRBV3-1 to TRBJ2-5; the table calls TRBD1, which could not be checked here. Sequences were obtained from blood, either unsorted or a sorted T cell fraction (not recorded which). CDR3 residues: CASSLSGQGKGKTQYF.